The TCR beta chain under discussion was sequenced for a study of shared clonotypes between healthy human individuals (dated by TCRdb to about 2020). In the study overall: The cohort included three men and a couple of women between 18 and 49 years of age. Between about 0.9 and 8.9 billion PBMCs per donor were obtained by leukapheresis. For each donor, three plates each were used for CD4 naive and CD4 memory, two plates were used for CD8 naive, and one plate was used for CD8 memory. To estimate repertoire size and how much clonotype sharing occurs between individuals, the study deeply sequenced the blood TCR repertoires of five healthy adults. To increase sequencing depth and limit assay-specific biases, different laboratories used diverse techniques to prepare libraries and sequence TCR repertoires.

About this clone itself: Its antigen is currently not known. It has no much larger one-base neighbor in the sample; base qualities were not kept.

Overall study results and their limits: Rarefaction of sorted-subset datasets indicated incomplete sequencing despite the large sequencing depth. Sampling was restricted to blood, and TCR repertoires in tissue are likely to differ from TCR repertoires in blood. The genetic and exposure-history diversity represented was limited by the small number of donors. Compared with non-shared clonotypes, the clonotypes found in all four sorted-subset donors had higher generation probabilities. Across four donors, about 5% of naive CD4, approximately 3.5% of naive CD8, 2% to 2.5% of memory CD4, and 0.3% to 0.45% of memory CD8 clonotypes were shared. Pairwise subsampling led to the expectation that sequencing depth would affect the degree of clonotype sharing among donors. Estimated clonotype richness was generally larger for naive than for memory subsets.

Reading from cysteine to phenylalanine, the CDR3 counts 15 amino acids. Solely the CDR3 DNA is kept, with 45 bases framed from the first base. CDR1 SNHLY and CDR2 FYNNEI are derived from the germline V gene. Here V drops 7 bases and J drops 5 bases, and the junction holds 13 bases not matched to any gene. CD8 naive samples consisted of CD45RO-negative cells that were positively selected for CCR7, yielding a CD45RA+CCR7+ population without TemRA cells. Donors were healthy HIV-negative adults with no recently reported acute infections or vaccinations. All donors were Caucasian adults living in Nashville, Tennessee, USA. Blood was obtained by leukapheresis, after which PBMCs were separated by Ficoll-Histopaque density gradient centrifugation and cryopreserved in liquid nitrogen vapor phase. Analytical flow cytometry was used to check the purity and quantity of each magnetically sorted T cell population. Genomic DNA was isolated from each sorted fraction and quantified by UV absorbance on a Nanodrop 2000c.

Using the deep immunoSEQ assay, TCR CDR3 regions were amplified from genomic DNA by multiplex PCR. For each cell subset, the extracted genomic DNA was distributed evenly across all wells of several immunoSEQ 96-well plates, and each plate served as one replicate. For sorted subsets, approximately 0.2 ug of genomic DNA, equivalent to around 30,000 T cell genomes, went into each replicate PCR. Purified libraries were measured with a Qubit 3.0 fluorometer, size-checked on a Bioanalyzer 2100, and measured again with the KAPA Library Quantification kit. Each immunoSEQ 96-well plate was sequenced on its own single-read 150-cycle Illumina NextSeq 550 flow cell. The study's own analysis went as follows. The immunoSEQ output contained only junctional sequences without quality scores, so filtering could not match that applied to full-length reads. To assign V/J genes and CDR3, sequences were annotated against IMGT germline references using PyIR, a Python wrapper for IgBLAST v1.9. Reads were removed for weak V/J assignments (E-value above 1e-6), missing CDR3, stop codons, out-of-frame junctions, or ambiguous translated residues. V3J clonotypes were defined as sequences sharing an identical inferred V gene, J gene, and CDR3 amino acid sequence. Percentage overlap between repertoires was calculated by dividing the number of shared unique clonotypes by the size of the smaller repertoire. Repertoire richness was assessed with RTK rarefaction, the Chao1 estimator, and Recon v2.1 estimates of unobserved clonotypes. Generation probabilities for all TCRbeta clonotypes obtained by the gDNA method from a handful of donors were computed using OLGA. TCRdb holds this immuneACCESS table with in-frame rearrangements only. Some clones are missing; in checked studies, unresolved V genes explain under half, and the rest has no known cause. V and J calls and clone size are copied from that table; D and trimming were computed from the DNA. The sample has 1.5 million to 2.5 million clones on record, about 94% of them singletons. The ten largest clones add up to more than 0.9% of the sample.

Rearrangement joined TRBV2 to TRBJ1-1; TRBD1 aligns with 7 central bases. Sequenced input: naive CD8+ T cells sorted from blood. The meaning of the sample's cell subset or site label: CD45RA+CCR7+. The receptor was derived from a man between 18 and 29 years old in good health. The sequence in DNA is TGTGCCAGCAACCGGGACAGCTTAGGGAGAACTGAAGCTTTCTTT. It translates to CASNRDSLGRTEAFF.